The text below deals with one T cell receptor (beta chain). Its antigen is currently unknown. The source of the sample is a study of cytomegalovirus exposure and HLA in healthy donors. General study results and limits: Later analysis demonstrated an association between a missense DCLRE1C variant and TCR beta V- and J-gene trimming. When a later analysis was performed, an Asian-associated ancestry cluster reportedly had fewer N-insertions than the roughly 700-donor mean. The listing of 150 to 200 TCR beta chains classed them as cytomegalovirus-associated. A later analysis reported that several of the most significant clusters appeared to be linked to common viral pathogens, among them Epstein-Barr virus.

PCR primers comprised 60 Vbeta and 13 Jbeta primers. Using immunoSEQ multiplex PCR, the repertoire was profiled, and TCRdb retains in-frame clones only, with some absent. The table has around 120,000 clones, approximately 80% seen once. The CDR3 sequence is 15 residues long. V was shortened by 6 bases and J by 5 bases, with 16 bases between the two germline ends. Germline V gene sequence: CDR1 SGHTA, CDR2 FQGNSA. The J gene is TRBJ1-4, the V gene TRBV7-2, with TRBD1 as a possible D gene (6 bases). Sequences were obtained from PBMCs. This receptor was identified in a woman aged 40-49 years in good health and CMV-seropositive. For the CDR3, the DNA is TGTGCCAGCAGTCCTACCGGGACATCGAATGAAAAACTGTTTTTT. Protein sequence: CASSPTGTSNEKLFF.